What follows are 3 T cell receptor beta chains derived from one specimen sequenced in a study of blood T cell repertoires in COVID-19. Generated by immunoSEQ multiplex PCR, the TCRdb table keeps only in-frame clones and is missing some. The data show roughly 180,000 clones, with over 75% seen just once and about 11% held by the top ten. Specimen: PBMCs or T cells enriched from blood (not recorded which). Receptors originate from a man over 45 who had recovered from COVID-19.

The chain links TRBV24-1 to TRBJ2-1; a weak D match, TRBD1 (6 bases). Trimming took 7 bases from V and 7 from J, leaving 7 bases between them. CDR3 length: 11 residues. CDR1 and CDR2 (germline): KGHDR, SFDVKD. This chain's CDR3 is CATSRGNEQFF. The CDR3 DNA follows: TGTGCCACCAGCAGGGGAAATGAGCAGTTCTTC.

V usage is TRBV19 and J usage is TRBJ2-1; no clear D. V was pared by 6 bases and J by 0 bases, with 9 bases between. This CDR3 has 14 amino acids. Germline V gives CDR1 LNHDA, CDR2 SQIVND (reference sequence). The CDR3 DNA reads TGTGCCAGTAGGCGCGACACCTCCTACAATGAGCAGTTCTTC. It yields the protein CASRRDTSYNEQFF. The whole variable domain, remainder taken from reference TRBV19 and TRBJ2-1, is DGGITQSPKYLFRKEGQNVTLSCEQNLNHDAMYWYRQDPGQGLRLIYYSQIVNDFQKGDIAEGYSVSREKKESFPLTVTSAQKNPTAFYLCASRRDTSYNEQFFGPGTRLTVL.

V gene TRBV27 combines with J gene TRBJ2-7; TRBD2 aligns across 10 bases. V gave up 6 bases and J gave up 0 bases; unmatched junction bases: 8. From germline, CDR1 is MNHEY and CDR2 SMNVEV (reference sequence). The CDR3 has 16 amino acids. CDR3 residues: CASSTRTSGFSYEQYF. As DNA, the CDR3 is TGTGCCAGCAGCACAAGGACTAGCGGATTCTCCTACGAGCAGTACTTC.